A selection of T cell receptor beta chains follows, all from one sample in a study of stem cell transplantation in POMP-related autoinflammatory disease. Produced via immunoSEQ multiplex PCR; TCRdb's table is partial and in-frame only. The sample shows around 32,000 clones, around 90% of them seen only once. This material consisted of CD4+ T cells from PBMCs, taken before stem cell transplantation. These receptors all stem from a human donor with POMP-related autoinflammation and immune dysregulation (PRAID). Both conserved end residues are part of each CDR3. The D gene is left open where the match is weak. Clone size is given for some rows only: seen once, a few or many times, or a class if the clone is expanded.

size,V,D,J,DNA,CDR3
.,TRBV10-3,TRBD1,TRBJ1-1,TGTGCCATCAGTGGGGGGGGACAGGCTGAAGCTTTCTTT,CAISGGGQAEAFF
.,TRBV7-3,TRBD2,TRBJ2-1,TGTGCCAGCAGCTCTGTAGCGGGGGGGCCCGCTATTGAGCAGTTCTTC,CASSSVAGGPAIEQFF
.,TRBV5-1,TRBD2,TRBJ2-7,TGCGCCAGCAGCTGGCTAGCGGATCCTACCTACGAGCAGTACTTC,CASSWLADPTYEQYF
.,TRBV5-1,.,TRBJ2-7,TGCGCCAGCAGCTCTTTTCCGGGACCGTCCTACGAGCAGTACTTC,CASSSFPGPSYEQYF
.,TRBV2,TRBD1,TRBJ1-4,TGTGCCTGCGGGAGGGGGCGGAATGAAAAACTGTTTTTT,CACGRGRNEKLFF
.,TRBV5-1,.,TRBJ1-1,TGCGCCAGCAGCTTACAGGGAACTGAAGCTTTCTTT,CASSLQGTEAFF
.,TRBV9,.,TRBJ1-2,TGTGCCAGCAGCGCCGGGAACAGGGACGGCTACACCTTC,CASSAGNRDGYTF
.,TRBV5-1,.,TRBJ2-7,TGCGCCAGCAGCTTGGACCAGCGATACGAGCAGTACTTC,CASSLDQRYEQYF
.,TRBV11-2,.,TRBJ1-2,TGTGCCAGCAGTCAGGGCTCCAGGGGCTATGGCTACACCTTC,CASSQGSRGYGYTF
.,TRBV7-9,.,TRBJ2-7,TGTGCCAGCAGTCGAAACAGGGAAGGCGAGCAGTACTTC,CASSRNREGEQYF
.,TRBV5-1,TRBD1,TRBJ2-7,TGCGCCAGCAGCCTACAGGGGGCTAAGGACGAGCAGTACTTC,CASSLQGAKDEQYF
.,TRBV6-6,.,TRBJ1-2,TGTGCCAGCAGTTATCTGGGCGGGAACTATGGCTACACCTTC,CASSYLGGNYGYTF
.,TRBV12-5,.,TRBJ2-3,TGTGCTAGTGGTTTGGTACCGGATGCAGATACGCAGTATTTT,CASGLVPDADTQYF
.,TRBV4-2,TRBD2,TRBJ2-1,TGTGCCAGCAGCCTGGAGGGACTAGCGGGAGTAAATGAGCAGTTCTTC,CASSLEGLAGVNEQFF
once,TRBV6-5,.,TRBJ2-3,TGTGCCAGCAGTTACTCGCGGGGGCTGGGCACAGATACGCAGTATTTT,CASSYSRGLGTDTQYF
.,TRBV4-1,.,TRBJ2-5,TGCGCCAGCAGCCAAGAGTTCACCTATTCGTACCAAGAGACCCAGTACTTC,CASSQEFTYSYQETQYF
.,TRBV7-3,TRBD1,TRBJ2-3,TGTGCCAGCAGCCATGACAGGGTTACTAGCACAGATACGCAGTATTTT,CASSHDRVTSTDTQYF
.,TRBV9,.,TRBJ1-3,TGTGCCAGCAGCGCAGGGGTTTACTCTGGAAACACCATATATTTT,CASSAGVYSGNTIYF
.,TRBV2,.,TRBJ2-7,TGTGCCAGCAGTGAAGCCCGGGGCTCCTATCCTCACGAGCAGTACTTC,CASSEARGSYPHEQYF
.,TRBV19,TRBD1,TRBJ1-5,TGTGCCAGTAGTCCGGACAGGGTAAGGGATCAGCCCCAGCATTTT,CASSPDRVRDQPQHF
.,TRBV7-9,.,TRBJ2-5,TGTGCCAGCAGCCCGGCAGGGAGCGAGACCCAGTACTTC,CASSPAGSETQYF
.,TRBV6-1,.,TRBJ1-2,TGTGCCAGCAGTGAATATGGCTACACCTTC,CASSEYGYTF
.,TRBV2,.,TRBJ1-4,TGTGCCAGCAGTGTCGCGGGGAATGAAAAACTGTTTTTT,CASSVAGNEKLFF
.,TRBV5-4,.,TRBJ2-5,TGTGCCAGCAGCTTGGGGGCTAGCAGATACCAAGAGACCCAGTACTTC,CASSLGASRYQETQYF
.,TRBV18,TRBD1,TRBJ1-4,TGTGCCAGCTCACTATACAGGGGAACAACTAATGAAAAACTGTTTTTT,CASSLYRGTTNEKLFF
few,TRBV28,.,TRBJ1-5,TGTGCCAGCAGCTCCCCCGACTTACGGCCCCAGCATTTT,CASSSPDLRPQHF
.,TRBV4-2,TRBD1,TRBJ2-3,TGTGCCAGCAGTAACACCGGGACAGGGCTAGATACGCAGTATTTT,CASSNTGTGLDTQYF
.,TRBV5-1,.,TRBJ2-2,TGCGCCAGCAGGGACGGGCCCGCGAACACCGGGGAGCTGTTTTTT,CASRDGPANTGELFF
.,TRBV11-2,.,TRBJ2-5,TGTGCCAGTGGAGGAGCGGGCAACTCGGCGGAGACCCAGTACTTC,CASGGAGNSAETQYF
.,TRBV19,.,TRBJ1-2,TGTGCCAGTAGTATAGACAGGGAAAGCTCTGGCTACACCTTC,CASSIDRESSGYTF
.,TRBV9,.,TRBJ1-4,TGTGCCAGCAGCGTGGGCTCCAGGCTCGAAAAACTGTTTTTT,CASSVGSRLEKLFF
.,TRBV11-2,TRBD2,TRBJ2-7,TGTGCCAGCAGCTTATCCAGCGGGATCATCTACGAGCAGTACTTC,CASSLSSGIIYEQYF
.,TRBV7-6,.,TRBJ2-7,TGTGCCAGCAGCTTAGCGGGAGCCTACGAGCAGTACTTC,CASSLAGAYEQYF
.,TRBV19,.,TRBJ2-1,TGTGCCAGTAGTATACTAGGATACAATGAGCAGTTCTTC,CASSILGYNEQFF
.,TRBV28,.,TRBJ1-2,TGTGCCAGCAGTTTAATACAGCCCCTCGAGGGTGGCTACACCTTC,CASSLIQPLEGGYTF
.,TRBV25-1,.,TRBJ2-3,TGTGCCAGCAGTGAAGGAGGGACTAGCACAGATACGCAGTATTTT,CASSEGGTSTDTQYF
.,TRBV18,.,TRBJ1-2,TGTGCCAGCTCACCATTTTTTCGTTTTGGGGGGAACCAAGGGAACTATGGCTACACCTTC,CASSPFFRFGGNQGNYGYTF
.,TRBV5-1,TRBD2,TRBJ2-3,TGCGCCAGCAGCTTGTCCAGCGGGGAGGGCACAGATACGCAGTATTTT,CASSLSSGEGTDTQYF
.,TRBV5-1,TRBD1,TRBJ2-5,TGCGCCAGCAGCATGAGGACAGGGGGCGGAGAGACCCAGTACTTC,CASSMRTGGGETQYF
few,TRBV4-1,.,TRBJ1-1,TGCGCCAGCAGCCAGGGGAAGGGCACTGAAGCTTTCTTT,CASSQGKGTEAFF
.,TRBV5-4,TRBD1,TRBJ1-1,TGTGCCAGCAGCCTCGGACAGGGGGCGGCTGAAGCTTTCTTT,CASSLGQGAAEAFF
.,TRBV11-2,TRBD2,TRBJ2-5,TGTGCCAGCAGCTTAATGGGACTAGCAGAGACCCAGTACTTC,CASSLMGLAETQYF
.,TRBV11-2,.,TRBJ1-1,TGTGCCAGCAGCTTAGTAAGGGTATTCATGAACACTGAAGCTTTCTTT,CASSLVRVFMNTEAFF
.,TRBV27,TRBD2,TRBJ2-2,TGTGCCAGCAGACCCCGGACTAGCGGGAACACCGGGGAGCTGTTTTTT,CASRPRTSGNTGELFF
once,TRBV4-2,.,TRBJ2-1,TGTGCCAGCAGCCAACCCGGCTTGTACAATGAGCAGTTCTTC,CASSQPGLYNEQFF
.,TRBV7-9,.,TRBJ1-1,TGTGCCAGCAGCCCTAGGACATGGCAGGACACTGAAGCTTTCTTT,CASSPRTWQDTEAFF
.,TRBV11-2,.,TRBJ2-7,TGTGCCAGCAGCTTAGTCGTCGGCGAGCAGTACTTC,CASSLVVGEQYF
.,TRBV2,.,TRBJ2-7,TGTGCCAGCAGTGAGGCGTGGGGCGCCTACGAGCAGTACTTC,CASSEAWGAYEQYF
.,TRBV19,.,TRBJ2-7,TGTGCCAGTAGTGATTCCTACGAGCAGTACTTC,CASSDSYEQYF
.,TRBV25-1,.,TRBJ2-1,TGTGCCAGCAGTCCAAGGTTAGGGAATGAGCAGTTCTTC,CASSPRLGNEQFF
.,TRBV6-5,TRBD2,TRBJ2-7,TGTGCCAGCAGCCCGGGACTAGCGATGAACGAGCAGTACTTC,CASSPGLAMNEQYF
.,TRBV6-4,.,TRBJ1-3,TGTGCCACGCCCAAGGGATTCTCTGGAAACACCATATATTTT,CATPKGFSGNTIYF
.,TRBV14,.,TRBJ1-2,TGTGCCAGCAGCCAAGTTGGAACAGGATATGGCTACACCTTC,CASSQVGTGYGYTF
.,TRBV4-2,.,TRBJ2-7,TGTGCCAGCAGCCAAGACACGGGAGCCCCCCCCTCCCCCTACGAGCAGTACTTC,CASSQDTGAPPSPYEQYF
.,TRBV5-4,.,TRBJ1-2,TGTGCCAGCAGCAACGTCACAGGGTCCCGCTATGGCTACACCTTC,CASSNVTGSRYGYTF
.,TRBV30,TRBD1,TRBJ2-5,TGTGCCTGTTCTCGGACAGGGCTATTAACGGAGACCCAGTACTTC,CACSRTGLLTETQYF
.,TRBV2,TRBD1,TRBJ1-2,TGTGCCAGCACCTTGGACAGGGGAGGTGGCTACACCTTC,CASTLDRGGGYTF
few,TRBV30,.,TRBJ1-2,TGTGCCTGGAGTGTAGGCCCCTTCTATGGCTACACCTTC,CAWSVGPFYGYTF
.,TRBV2,.,TRBJ2-1,TGTGCCAGCACCCCCAGGACTACCTACAATGAGCAGTTCTTC,CASTPRTTYNEQFF